The source of this T cell receptor (beta chain) is a study of regulatory T cells in long-lasting Graves disease listed by TCRdb under 2021. At the level of the whole study: Antithyroid drugs had been taken for less than 3 months by newly diagnosed Graves' disease patients. Patients with persistent Graves' disease were compared with patients with newly diagnosed Graves' disease using TCR sequencing and RNA sequencing of peripheral blood. The study took place in China and was registered as a clinical trial. TCR sequencing covered 13 persistent and some 20 newly diagnosed Graves' disease patients, about 35 samples in total. The study at large found these results: Compared with newly diagnosed patients, persistent Graves' disease patients had lower TCR Shannon entropy and fewer highly expanded clones, which suggests clonal expansion. Patients with persistent disease shared more public clonotypes (fewer than 3,000) than newly diagnosed patients did (966). The authors acknowledged the small sample size as a limitation that may reduce accuracy. Only peripheral blood was studied, because thyroid tissue, the primary lesion, was inaccessible. Sequencing and analysis were restricted to the TCR beta chain.

This clonotype was recorded many times. This receptor's antigen is unknown. Base-call qualities are not available, and no considerably larger clone is one nucleotide away. The receptor library was made with multiplex PCR. Sequencing was carried out with an Illumina HiSeq 4000. iRepertoire HTBI primers and Arm-PCR amplification of CDR3 regions were used to construct TCR beta libraries. Gel purification was performed on PCR products prior to sequencing. Per the original workflow: A total of roughly 58 TRBV and 14 TRBJ segments were identified across samples and were used for gene usage analysis of CDR3 amino acid clonotypes. COPE and FqMerger were used to merge the filtered high-quality paired reads into contigs. BLAST was used to align contigs to IMGT TRBV, TRBD and TRBJ reference genes, and CDR3 was defined according to IMGT. Highly expanded clones were defined as clonotypes with a frequency above 0.1%. Repertoire diversity was measured by Shannon entropy, and V-J evenness by the Gini coefficient. Clonotypes shared by more than one individual were considered public. TCRdb applied fastp at Q25 and MiXCR to the public reads, then kept only in-frame beta chains. Identical CDR3 proteins give one entry, which carries the most common genes and DNA. Here the V and J calls rest on TCRdb's processing, not on the authors' analysis. The table for this sample lists fewer than 350,000 distinct CDR3 sequences; approximately 20% of them were counted only once. 35% to 45% of the sample is in the top ten clones.

The time point label of this sample denotes: newly diagnosed GD, antithyroid drugs for less than 3 months. RNA was extracted from PBMCs in TRIzol for both TCR sequencing and RNA sequencing. The diagnosis of Graves' disease followed American Thyroid Association guidelines. Recruitment of patients was carried out at an endocrinology department in Xi'an, China. Each patient gave approximately 8.8 milliliters of peripheral blood, collected in an EDTA anticoagulant tube. PBMCs were isolated by Ficoll Paque Plus density gradient separation without further T cell sorting. RNA quality was checked with an Agilent 2100 Bioanalyzer and agarose gel, and concentration with a NanoDrop 2000. This clonotype was obtained from a female donor with Graves disease. The input for sequencing was peripheral blood mononuclear cells (PBMCs), taken at new diagnosis, from a patient treated with antithyroid drugs.

The DNA is as follows: TGTGCCAGCAGCTTTGGTGCGCTAGCGGGAACAGGGCAGTTCTTC. It encodes CASSFGALAGTGQFF. The chain is assembled from TRBV5-8 and TRBJ2-1; TRBD2 agrees with 9 junctional bases. Ends trimmed: V by 2 bases, J by 12 bases; bases unmatched to a gene: 12. The cysteine opens and the phenylalanine closes a CDR3 of 15 amino acids. Only CDR3 DNA is held: 45 bases, read in frame from base 1. From a lookup of the germline V gene, CDR1 and CDR2 are SGHTS and YDEGEE. Joined to the reference TRBV5-8 and TRBJ2-1 proteins, this CDR3 gives the full variable domain: EAGVTQSPTHLIKTRGQQATLRCSPISGHTSVYWYQQALGLGLQFLLWYDEGEERNRGNFPPRFSGRQFPNYSSELNVNALELEDSALYLCASSFGALAGTGQFFGPGTRLTVL.